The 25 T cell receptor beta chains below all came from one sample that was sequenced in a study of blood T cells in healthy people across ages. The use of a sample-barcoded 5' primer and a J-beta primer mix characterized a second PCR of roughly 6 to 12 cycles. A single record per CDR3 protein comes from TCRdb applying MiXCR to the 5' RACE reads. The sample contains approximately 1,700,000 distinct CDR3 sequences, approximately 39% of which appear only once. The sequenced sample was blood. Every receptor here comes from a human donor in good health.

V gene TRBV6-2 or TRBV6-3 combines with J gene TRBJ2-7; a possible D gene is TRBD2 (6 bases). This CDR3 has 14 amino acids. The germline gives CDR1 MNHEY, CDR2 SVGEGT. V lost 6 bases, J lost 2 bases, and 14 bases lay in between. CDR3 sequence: CASRPSGVAYEQYF. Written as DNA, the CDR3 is TGTGCCAGCAGACCGTCGGGGGTGGCCTACGAGCAGTACTTC.

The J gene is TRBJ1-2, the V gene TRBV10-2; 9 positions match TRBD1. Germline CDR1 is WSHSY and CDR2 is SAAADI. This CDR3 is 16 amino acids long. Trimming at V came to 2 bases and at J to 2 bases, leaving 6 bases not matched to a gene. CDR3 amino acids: CASSEEGQGFNYGYTF. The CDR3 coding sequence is TGCGCCAGCAGTGAGGAAGGACAGGGGTTCAACTATGGCTACACCTTC.

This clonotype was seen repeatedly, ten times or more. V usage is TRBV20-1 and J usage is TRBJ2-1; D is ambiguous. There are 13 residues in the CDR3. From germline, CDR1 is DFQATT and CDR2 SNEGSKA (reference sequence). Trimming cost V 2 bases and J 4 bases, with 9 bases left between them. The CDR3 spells CSARSDRYNEQFF. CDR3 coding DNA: TGCAGTGCTAGATCGGACCGGTACAATGAGCAGTTCTTC.

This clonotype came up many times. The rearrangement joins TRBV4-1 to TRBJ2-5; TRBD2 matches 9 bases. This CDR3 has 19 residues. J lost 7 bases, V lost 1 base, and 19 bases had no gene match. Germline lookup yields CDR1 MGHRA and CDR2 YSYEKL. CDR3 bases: TGCGCCAGCAGCCAAGGTTCGGTTCTACAGCGGGGGGCAAGAATGACCCAGTACTTC. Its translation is CASSQGSVLQRGARMTQYF.

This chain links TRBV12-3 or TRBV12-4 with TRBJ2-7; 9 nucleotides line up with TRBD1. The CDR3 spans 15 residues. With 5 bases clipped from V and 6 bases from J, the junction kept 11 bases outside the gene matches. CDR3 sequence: CASSEEGTGISEQYF. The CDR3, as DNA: TGTGCCAGCAGTGAGGAGGGGACAGGGATTTCCGAGCAGTACTTC.

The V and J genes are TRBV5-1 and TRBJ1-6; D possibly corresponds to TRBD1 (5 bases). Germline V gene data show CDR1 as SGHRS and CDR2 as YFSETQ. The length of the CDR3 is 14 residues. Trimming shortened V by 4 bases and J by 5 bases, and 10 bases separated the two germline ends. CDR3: CASSIDSHNSPLHF. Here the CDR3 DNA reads TGCGCCAGCAGCATTGACAGCCATAATTCACCCCTCCACTTT.

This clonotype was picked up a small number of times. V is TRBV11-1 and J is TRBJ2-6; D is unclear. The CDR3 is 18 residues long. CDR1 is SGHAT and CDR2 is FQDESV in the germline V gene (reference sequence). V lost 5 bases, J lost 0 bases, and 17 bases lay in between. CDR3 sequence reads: CASSADLGRTSGANVLTF. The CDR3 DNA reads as TGTGCCAGCAGCGCGGACCTCGGACGTACCTCTGGGGCCAACGTCCTGACTTTC.

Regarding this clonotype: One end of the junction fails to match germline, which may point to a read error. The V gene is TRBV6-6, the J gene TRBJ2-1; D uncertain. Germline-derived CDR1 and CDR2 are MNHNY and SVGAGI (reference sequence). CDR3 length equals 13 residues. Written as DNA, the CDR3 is TGTGCCGGCAGCACCGAGACGCACAATGAGCAGTTCTTC. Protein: CAGSTETHNEQFF.

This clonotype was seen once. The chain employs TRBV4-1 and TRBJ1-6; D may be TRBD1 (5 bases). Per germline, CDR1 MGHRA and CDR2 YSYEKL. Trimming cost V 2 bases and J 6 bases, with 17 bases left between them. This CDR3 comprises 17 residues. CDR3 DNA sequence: TGCGCCAGCAGCCAATCGACAGTGTCGGACATTAATTCACCCCTCCACTTT. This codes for CASSQSTVSDINSPLHF.

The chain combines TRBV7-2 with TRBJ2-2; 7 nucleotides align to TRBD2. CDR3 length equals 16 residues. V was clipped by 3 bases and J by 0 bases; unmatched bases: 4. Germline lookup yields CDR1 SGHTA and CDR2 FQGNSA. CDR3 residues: CASSFNGGANTGELFF. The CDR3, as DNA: TGTGCCAGCAGCTTTAATGGGGGGGCGAACACCGGGGAGCTGTTTTTT.

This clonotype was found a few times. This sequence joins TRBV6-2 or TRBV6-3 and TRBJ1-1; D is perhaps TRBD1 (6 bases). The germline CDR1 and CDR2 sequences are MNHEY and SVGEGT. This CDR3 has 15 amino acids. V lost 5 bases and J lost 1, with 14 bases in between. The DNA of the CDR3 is TGTGCCAGCAGTACCCCGACACAGGGGAACACTGAAGCTTTCTTT. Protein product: CASSTPTQGNTEAFF.

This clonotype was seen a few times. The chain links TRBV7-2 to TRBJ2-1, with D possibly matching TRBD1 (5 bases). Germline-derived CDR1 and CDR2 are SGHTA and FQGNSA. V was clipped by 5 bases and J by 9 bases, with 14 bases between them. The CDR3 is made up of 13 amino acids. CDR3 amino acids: CASSARQFGEQFF. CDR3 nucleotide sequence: TGTGCCAGCAGCGCACGACAGTTCGGTGAGCAGTTCTTC.

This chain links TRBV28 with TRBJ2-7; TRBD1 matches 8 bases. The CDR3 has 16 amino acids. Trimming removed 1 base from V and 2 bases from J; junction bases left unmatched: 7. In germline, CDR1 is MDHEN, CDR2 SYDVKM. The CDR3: CASSLFGTGPTYEQYF. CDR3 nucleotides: TGTGCCAGCAGTTTATTCGGGACAGGCCCTACCTACGAGCAGTACTTC.

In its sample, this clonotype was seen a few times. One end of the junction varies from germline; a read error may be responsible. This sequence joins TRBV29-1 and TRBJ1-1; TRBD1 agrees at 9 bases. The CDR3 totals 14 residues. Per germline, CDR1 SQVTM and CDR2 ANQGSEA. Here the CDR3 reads CSVDGGQGNTEAFF. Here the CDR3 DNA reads TGCAGTGTTGATGGGGGACAGGGGAACACTGAAGCTTTCTTT. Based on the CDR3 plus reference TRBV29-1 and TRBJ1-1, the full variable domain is SAVISQKPSRDICQRGTSLTIQCQVDSQVTMMFWYRQQPGQSLTLIATANQGSEATYESGFVIDKFPISRPNLTFSTLTVSNMSPEDSSIYLCSVDGGQGNTEAFFGQGTRLTVV.

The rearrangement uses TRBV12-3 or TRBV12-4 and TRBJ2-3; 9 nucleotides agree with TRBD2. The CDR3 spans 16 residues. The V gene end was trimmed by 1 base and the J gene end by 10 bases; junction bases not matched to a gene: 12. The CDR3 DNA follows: TGTGCCAGCAGTTTAGGGGGGGGACTAGCATCAGCAGCGCAGTATTTT. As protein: CASSLGGGLASAAQYF.

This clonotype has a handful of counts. The CDR3 DNA is TGTGCCAGCAGTTACGGTGTAGCGGACTCCTACGAGCAGTACTTC. Amino acid sequence: CASSYGVADSYEQYF. J is TRBJ2-7 and V is TRBV6-2 or TRBV6-3; TRBD2 is a possible D gene (6 bases). This CDR3 comprises 15 residues. Germline V gene sequence: CDR1 MNHEY, CDR2 SVGEGT. Trimming shortened V by 2 bases and J by 0 bases, and 11 bases separated the two germline ends.

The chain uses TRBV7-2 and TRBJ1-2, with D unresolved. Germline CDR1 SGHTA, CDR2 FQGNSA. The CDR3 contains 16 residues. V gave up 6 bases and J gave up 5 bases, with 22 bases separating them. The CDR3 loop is CASRGRVRPFLYGYTF. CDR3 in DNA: TGTGCCAGCAGGGGAAGGGTTCGCCCCTTCCTTTATGGCTACACCTTC. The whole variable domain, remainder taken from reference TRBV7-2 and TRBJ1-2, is GAGVSQSPSNKVTEKGKDVELRCDPISGHTALYWYRQSLGQGLEFLIYFQGNSAPDKSGLPSDRFSAERTGGSVSTLTIQRTQQEDSAVYLCASRGRVRPFLYGYTFGSGTRLTVV.

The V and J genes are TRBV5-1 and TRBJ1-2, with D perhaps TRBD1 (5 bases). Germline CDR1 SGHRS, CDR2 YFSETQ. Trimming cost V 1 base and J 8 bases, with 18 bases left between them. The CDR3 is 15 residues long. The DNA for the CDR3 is TGCGCCAGCAGCTTGTTAGGGGTAGCTTGGGACGGCTACACCTTC. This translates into CASSLLGVAWDGYTF.

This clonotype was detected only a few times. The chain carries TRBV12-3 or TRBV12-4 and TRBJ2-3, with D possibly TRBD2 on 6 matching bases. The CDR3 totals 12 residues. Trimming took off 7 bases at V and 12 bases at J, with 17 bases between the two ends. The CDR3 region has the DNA TGTGCCAGCAACTCAGCTCGACTAGTTCAGTATTTT. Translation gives CASNSARLVQYF.

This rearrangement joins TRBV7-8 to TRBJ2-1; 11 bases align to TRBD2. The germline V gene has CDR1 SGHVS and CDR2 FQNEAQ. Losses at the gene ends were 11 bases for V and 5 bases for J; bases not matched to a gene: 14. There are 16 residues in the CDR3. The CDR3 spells CACTQMGLAVDNEQFF. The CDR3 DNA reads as TGTGCCTGCACCCAGATGGGACTAGCGGTAGACAATGAGCAGTTCTTC.

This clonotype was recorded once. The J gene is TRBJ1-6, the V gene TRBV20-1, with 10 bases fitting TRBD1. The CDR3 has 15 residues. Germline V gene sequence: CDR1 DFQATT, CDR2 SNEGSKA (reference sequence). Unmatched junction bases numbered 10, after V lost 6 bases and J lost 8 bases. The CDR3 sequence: CSAINRDRGYSPLHF. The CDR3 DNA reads TGCAGTGCCATTAACCGGGACAGGGGTTATTCACCCCTCCACTTT.

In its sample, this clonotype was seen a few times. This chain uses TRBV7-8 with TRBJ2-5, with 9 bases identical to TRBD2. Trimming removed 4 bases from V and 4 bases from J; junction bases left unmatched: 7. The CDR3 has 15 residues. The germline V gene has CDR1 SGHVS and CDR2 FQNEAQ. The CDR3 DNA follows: TGTGCCAGCAGCTCGGGTCCGGGACTAGCAGAGACCCAGTACTTC. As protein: CASSSGPGLAETQYF.

This CDR3 is CASSYGQPGELFF. CDR3 nucleotides: TGTGCCAGCAGTTACGGCCAGCCCGGGGAGCTGTTTTTT. This chain joins TRBV6-5 and TRBJ2-2; D gene uncertain. The CDR3 is 13 amino acids. Germline CDR1 MNHEY, CDR2 SVGAGI. The V and J ends lost 2 bases and 6 bases respectively, with 7 bases between them.

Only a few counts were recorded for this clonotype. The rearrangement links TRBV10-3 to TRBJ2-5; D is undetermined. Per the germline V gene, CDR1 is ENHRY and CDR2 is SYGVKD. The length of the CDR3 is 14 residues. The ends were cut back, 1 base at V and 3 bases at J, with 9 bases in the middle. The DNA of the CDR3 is TGTGCCATCAGTGAGTTGGGCAGAGAAGAGACCCAGTACTTC. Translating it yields CAISELGREETQYF.

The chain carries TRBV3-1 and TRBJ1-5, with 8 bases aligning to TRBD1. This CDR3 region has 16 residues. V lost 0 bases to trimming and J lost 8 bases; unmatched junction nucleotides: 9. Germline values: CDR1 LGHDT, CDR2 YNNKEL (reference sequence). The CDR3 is CASSQDLETGVKPQHF. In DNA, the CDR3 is TGTGCCAGCAGCCAAGATCTTGAGACAGGGGTAAAGCCCCAGCATTTT.